One and the same sample provided the 28 T cell receptor beta chains below, sequenced in a study of shared T cell receptors in the human thymus (dated by TCRdb to the early 2020s). Library creation used the immunoSEQ multiplex PCR assay. In TCRdb, the immuneACCESS table is reduced to in-frame sequences with V and J assigned. These tables do not hold every clone; where another copy was compared, an unresolved V gene accounts for under half, and the others remain unexplained. The sample has 600,000 to 900,000 clones on record, 70% to 90% of them singletons. The top ten clones comprise over 0.008% of the sample. These sequences were also reported in another study, on human thymus T cells.

The sequenced sample consisted of thymocytes. Source of these receptors: a girl younger than two with a congenital heart defect. Donor details come from another sample of the same person, matched by shared clones.

The chain recombines TRBV10-3 with TRBJ2-3, with D uncertain. V lost 7 bases and J 4 bases, leaving 33 bases between the germline ends. This CDR3 has 20 residues. Germline CDR1 ENHRY, CDR2 SYGVKD. The CDR3 sequence is CAINATGRVTPPTRPDTQYF. The CDR3 bases are TGTGCCATCAACGCGACCGGCCGGGTAACACCGCCTACGAGACCAGATACGCAGTATTTT.

The chain carries TRBV7-9 and TRBJ1-1; D not resolved. The length of the CDR3 is 14 residues. V lost 5 bases and J lost 5, with 15 bases in between. Germline V lookup: CDR1 SEHNR, CDR2 FQNEAQ (reference sequence). CDR3 sequence (DNA): TGTGCCAGCAGCCCGGGAGGAATGGGGACTGAAGCTTTCTTT. Protein: CASSPGGMGTEAFF.

The rearrangement joins TRBV30 to TRBJ1-4; 10 bases agree with TRBD1. CDR1 is GTSNPN and CDR2 is SVGIG in the germline V gene (reference sequence). The CDR3 is 19 residues long. V was clipped by 5 bases and J by 1 base; unmatched bases: 16. The CDR3 DNA reads TGTGCCTGGCGAAATGCCCGGGACAGGGGCTTAGGAACTAATGAAAAACTGTTTTTT. Its protein product is CAWRNARDRGLGTNEKLFF.

CDR3 residues: CASSFCGSSYNSPLHF. As DNA, the CDR3 is TGTGCCAGCAGCTTCTGTGGGAGCTCCTATAATTCACCCCTCCACTTT. This sequence joins TRBV5-6 and TRBJ1-6; D is uncertain. CDR1 and CDR2 (germline): SGHDT, YYEEEE. There are 16 residues in the CDR3. Trimming left V 2 bases short and J 0 bases short, with 9 bases between.

This chain connects TRBV6-1 to TRBJ1-2; 9 bases are shared with TRBD1. V lost 4 bases to trimming and J lost 0 bases; unmatched junction nucleotides: 12. The CDR3 extends over 18 amino acids. Germline V gene sequence: CDR1 MNHNS, CDR2 SASEGT. The CDR3 spells CASSGRQGVFKANYGYTF. CDR3 DNA sequence: TGTGCCAGCAGTGGTCGACAGGGGGTTTTCAAAGCTAACTATGGCTACACCTTC.

The chain uses TRBV14 and TRBJ1-1; no clear D gene. The CDR3 contains 18 residues. Between the trimmed V and J ends, which lost 0 bases and 3 bases, there was a span of 20 bases. Germline-derived CDR1 and CDR2 are SGHDN and FVKESK. The CDR3 nucleotides read TGTGCCAGCAGCCAAGATCGAAAGTTTTCGGGGTTAGACACTGAAGCTTTCTTT. This encodes CASSQDRKFSGLDTEAFF. Supplemented by reference TRBV14 and TRBJ1-1, the full variable domain reads EAGVTQFPSHSVIEKGQTVTLRCDPISGHDNLYWYRRVMGKEIKFLLHFVKESKQDESGMPNNRFLAERTGGTYSTLKVQPAELEDSGVYFCASSQDRKFSGLDTEAFFGQGTRLTVV.

This clone has a handful of counts. This sequence joins TRBV7-2 and TRBJ2-5, with TRBD2 matching over 10 bases. The CDR3 has 17 residues. Per the germline V gene, CDR1 is SGHTA and CDR2 is FQGNSA. V lost 5 bases and J lost 2; bases outside the gene matches: 11. The DNA of the CDR3 is TGTGCCAGCAGCCCGAGCAACCTAGCGGGGGTACAAGAGACCCAGTACTTC. Protein sequence: CASSPSNLAGVQETQYF.

This chain connects TRBV5-1 to TRBJ1-1, with TRBD1 identical over 8 bases. J gave up 3 bases and V 3 bases, and 4 bases lay outside the gene matches. The CDR3 length is 14 residues. The germline CDR1 and CDR2 sequences are SGHRS and YFSETQ. CDR3 sequence: CASSSTGVDTEAFF. In DNA, the CDR3 is TGCGCCAGCAGCTCGACAGGGGTCGACACTGAAGCTTTCTTT.

The chain recombines TRBV27 with TRBJ1-4; TRBD1 is a possible D gene (5 bases). CDR3 length equals 16 residues. Trimming pared 4 bases from V and 0 bases from J, leaving 12 bases between. The germline gives CDR1 MNHEY, CDR2 SMNVEV (reference sequence). The CDR3 nucleotides read TGTGCCAGCAGTTCTGGGGGGGGACCAACTAATGAAAAACTGTTTTTT. Protein: CASSSGGGPTNEKLFF.

V is TRBV6-1 and J is TRBJ2-3, with D possibly TRBD2 on 5 matching bases. V was clipped by 0 bases and J by 3 bases, with 25 bases between them. The CDR3 loop spans 20 amino acids. Germline assignment: CDR1 MNHNS and CDR2 SASEGT. DNA of the CDR3: TGTGCCAGCAGTGAAGCGTACCGATGGGTCAAAACGAGGGAGACAGATACGCAGTATTTT. Translated, it gives CASSEAYRWVKTRETDTQYF.

Worth noting for this clone: Other DNA sequences within the sample encode an identical CDR3. The chain combines TRBV4-1 with TRBJ1-1; 7 nucleotides agree with TRBD1. This CDR3 spans 19 amino acids. Trimming cost V 4 bases and J 4 bases; bases outside gene matches: 21. Germline V gene data show CDR1 as MGHRA and CDR2 as YSYEKL. The CDR3 protein is CASSPMQRGYRGRGTEAFF. CDR3 DNA: TGCGCCAGCAGCCCCATGCAAAGGGGATACAGGGGTAGGGGCACTGAAGCTTTCTTT.

The chain employs TRBV5-1 and TRBJ2-7; D is unclear. The V gene lost 1 base and the J gene lost 5 bases, with 7 bases spanning the gap. The CDR3 runs to 12 residues. Per germline, CDR1 SGHRS and CDR2 YFSETQ. This CDR3 is CASSLYEDEQYF. In DNA form, the CDR3 reads TGCGCCAGCAGCTTGTACGAGGACGAGCAGTACTTC.

The chain carries TRBV25-1 and TRBJ2-3; no clear D gene. The length of the CDR3 is 14 residues. The V gene lost 6 bases and the J gene lost 2 bases, with 12 bases spanning the gap. The germline gives CDR1 MGHDK, CDR2 SYGVNS. The CDR3: CASRRGRYTDTQYF. CDR3 DNA sequence: TGTGCCAGCAGGAGAGGCAGATACACAGATACGCAGTATTTT.

This chain joins TRBV6-5 and TRBJ1-5; D is uncertain. Trimming took off 2 bases at V and 4 bases at J, with 9 bases between the two ends. CDR1 and CDR2 (germline): MNHEY, SVGAGI. CDR3 size: 14 residues. Here the CDR3 reads CASSYRRDNQPQHF. The CDR3, as DNA: TGTGCCAGCAGTTACAGGCGGGATAATCAGCCCCAGCATTTT.

The chain carries TRBV5-1 and TRBJ2-3; a possible D gene is TRBD1 (6 bases). CDR3 length equals 17 residues. V shed 1 base and J shed 0 bases, with 15 bases lying between them. In germline, CDR1 is SGHRS, CDR2 YFSETQ. The CDR3 bases are TGCGCCAGCAGCTTGCGGGACACCCATCTTAGCACAGATACGCAGTATTTT. As protein: CASSLRDTHLSTDTQYF.

The DNA for the CDR3 is TGTGCCAGCAGTCCGCGACAGGACAATCAGCCCCAGCATTTT. Protein sequence: CASSPRQDNQPQHF. The chain links TRBV4-2 to TRBJ1-5, with a possible D match to TRBD1 (6 bases). Germline CDR1 is LGHNA and CDR2 is YNFKEQ. The germline V and J ends were trimmed by 6 bases and 3 bases, with 12 bases remaining between them. The length of the CDR3 is 14 residues.

The V call is TRBV6-1, the J call TRBJ2-2; TRBD2 might be the D (6 bases). Trimming shortened V by 8 bases and J by 3 bases, and 10 bases separated the two germline ends. The germline CDR1 and CDR2 sequences are MNHNS and SASEGT. This CDR3 contains 13 residues. CDR3 sequence (DNA): TGTGCCAGCTGCGGGACCGACACCGGGGAGCTGTTTTTT. It encodes CASCGTDTGELFF.

The V call is TRBV19, the J call TRBJ1-2, with a tentative D call TRBD1 (6 bases). The CDR3 consists of 15 residues. V was cut by 9 bases and J by 2 bases, with 19 bases left in between. Looked up from germline, CDR1 is LNHDA and CDR2 is SQIVND (reference sequence). CDR3 sequence (DNA): TGTGCCAGCGAGAACCTCCGGACAGCCAACTATGGCTACACCTTC. Its translation is CASENLRTANYGYTF.

This sequence joins TRBV9 and TRBJ2-5; D is possibly TRBD1 (5 bases). The V and J ends lost 3 bases and 2 bases respectively, with 23 bases between them. The CDR3 is 18 residues long. Germline V lookup: CDR1 SGDLS, CDR2 YYNGEE. CDR3 region: CASSASMYQTADQETQYF. The CDR3 DNA sequence: TGTGCCAGCAGCGCCTCCATGTACCAGACAGCTGATCAAGAGACCCAGTACTTC.

V is TRBV18 and J is TRBJ2-7; possible D gene TRBD2, 5 bases. This CDR3 spans 14 amino acids. With 2 bases removed from V and 5 bases from J, the gap between germline ends came to 13 bases. Germline V gives CDR1 KGHSH, CDR2 LQKENI. CDR3 DNA: TGTGCCAGCTCACCAAGAGCGGACGGAGACGAGCAGTACTTC. Protein sequence: CASSPRADGDEQYF.

The genes are TRBV14 and TRBJ2-2, with D possibly TRBD1 on 5 matching bases. The CDR3 sequence is 17 residues long. Trimming pared 1 base from V and 0 bases from J, leaving 12 bases between. CDR1 and CDR2 (germline): SGHDN, FVKESK. CDR3 coding DNA: TGTGCCAGCAGCCAAGTTAACAGGTCGGCGAACACCGGGGAGCTGTTTTTT. Protein: CASSQVNRSANTGELFF.

This chain links TRBV2 with TRBJ1-1; maybe TRBD1 (5 bases). Germline values: CDR1 SNHLY, CDR2 FYNNEI. The CDR3 is 15 amino acids. The V end was cut by 6 bases, the J end by 6 bases, with 20 bases between. As DNA, the CDR3 is TGTGCCAGCAGCGGGGGGAAGGACACTCAGGCTGAAGCTTTCTTT. Amino acid sequence: CASSGGKDTQAEAFF.

The V gene is TRBV6-1, the J gene TRBJ1-1; D unresolved. The CDR3 is made up of 15 amino acids. Germline CDR1 is MNHNS and CDR2 is SASEGT. Trimming pared 4 bases from V and 2 bases from J, leaving 14 bases between. The CDR3 region has the DNA TGTGCCAGCAGTGTCACAGTCAGTCGAAACACTGAAGCTTTCTTT. Amino acid sequence: CASSVTVSRNTEAFF.

The gene calls are TRBV7-2 and TRBJ2-5; D might be TRBD2 (5 bases). Trimming removed 0 bases from V and 4 bases from J, with 9 bases in between. CDR3 size: 14 residues. The germline V gene has CDR1 SGHTA and CDR2 FQGNSA. The chain's CDR3 is CASSLATTLETQYF. CDR3 bases: TGTGCCAGCAGCTTAGCGACTACCCTAGAGACCCAGTACTTC.

The chain employs TRBV19 and TRBJ2-1, with D possibly being TRBD2 (5 bases). This CDR3 has 19 amino acids. CDR1 and CDR2 from the germline V gene are LNHDA and SQIVND (reference sequence). The germline V and J ends were trimmed by 0 bases and 5 bases, with 23 bases remaining between them. CDR3 nucleotide sequence: TGTGCCAGTAGTATAGATTTCACAGCGGCCTCAACACGGGACAATGAGCAGTTCTTC. Protein sequence: CASSIDFTAASTRDNEQFF.

V usage is TRBV14 and J usage is TRBJ1-2; the match to TRBD1 covers 9 bases. This CDR3 has 19 residues. The ends lost 0 bases at V and 8 bases at J; junction bases unmatched: 19. Germline CDR1 reads SGHDN; CDR2 reads FVKESK. The CDR3 here is CASSQDLRRDRAIEGGYTF. The CDR3 nucleotides read TGTGCCAGCAGCCAAGATTTGAGACGGGACAGGGCAATCGAGGGAGGCTACACCTTC.

This clone was seen only a few times. The genes are TRBV7-6 and TRBJ2-2; 9 nucleotides align to TRBD1. Germline V gene data show CDR1 as SGHVS and CDR2 as FNYEAQ. The CDR3 spans 18 residues. Trimming took 5 bases from V and 7 from J; bases not matched to a gene: 17. CDR3 sequence reads: CASSPTIRDRARGGELFF. In nucleotides, the CDR3 is TGTGCCAGCAGCCCAACTATCAGGGACAGGGCCCGGGGCGGGGAGCTGTTTTTT.

The CDR3 protein is CASSEQIIDGYTF. For the CDR3, the DNA is TGTGCCAGCAGTGAACAGATAATCGATGGCTACACCTTC. The V and J genes are TRBV2 and TRBJ1-2; D gene ambiguous. Trimming pared 2 bases from V and 6 bases from J, leaving 10 bases between. This CDR3 comprises 13 residues. From germline, CDR1 is SNHLY and CDR2 FYNNEI.